The 8 T cell receptor beta chains given below trace back to one sample, sequenced in a study of T cells in Graves' hyperthyroidism and ophthalmopathy. Amplification yielded TCR beta CDR3 regions, with RNA transcripts as the source. The HTBI primer set drove a first-round RT-PCR of the TCR CDR3. One entry per CDR3 protein, called by TCRdb with MiXCR from the multiplex PCR reads. The table has 550,000 to 650,000 distinct CDR3 sequences, 11% to 15% seen once. Sequencing was performed on blood. Every receptor here comes from a woman aged 40 to 50 with Graves' hyperthyroidism.

This clonotype was found many times. The chain links TRBV5-1 to TRBJ2-2; possible D gene TRBD2, 5 bases. Germline loops: CDR1 SGHRS, CDR2 YFSETQ. The CDR3 runs to 14 residues. Trimming stripped 6 bases from V and 0 bases from J, with 9 bases between. In DNA form, the CDR3 reads TGCGCCAGCAAGCGGTTAGCGAACACCGGGGAGCTGTTTTTT. This translates into CASKRLANTGELFF. The entire variable domain, with the rest obtained from reference TRBV5-1 and TRBJ2-2, is as follows: KAGVTQTPRYLIKTRGQQVTLSCSPISGHRSVSWYQQTPGQGLQFLFEYFSETQRNKGNFPGRFSGRQFSNSRSEMNVSTLELGDSALYLCASKRLANTGELFFGEGSRLTVL.

The chain carries TRBV9 and TRBJ2-1, with a weak D call TRBD2 (5 bases). CDR3 length: 13 residues. Germline V gene lookup returns CDR1 SGDLS and CDR2 YYNGEE. The V and J ends lost 3 bases and 7 bases respectively, with 11 bases between them. The CDR3 DNA reads as TGTGCCAGCAGCGGTAGCGAATGGAATGAGCAGTTCTTC. Protein: CASSGSEWNEQFF.

This clonotype was observed many times. This chain links TRBV6-5 with TRBJ2-7; 10 positions match TRBD2. CDR3 length: 15 amino acids. Germline CDR1 is MNHEY and CDR2 is SVGAGI. The V segment lost 0 bases and the J segment 3 bases; nucleotides outside the gene matches: 2. The CDR3: CASSYSGLASYEQYF. CDR3 nucleotide sequence: TGTGCCAGCAGTTACTCGGGACTAGCGAGCTACGAGCAGTACTTC.

The genes are TRBV20-1 and TRBJ1-5, with 9 nucleotides matching TRBD1. From germline, CDR1 is DFQATT and CDR2 SNEGSKA (reference sequence). The CDR3 loop spans 18 amino acids. The V segment lost 6 bases and the J segment 4 bases; nucleotides outside the gene matches: 19. Here the CDR3 reads CSAERRTGDFLRNQPQHF. The DNA for the CDR3 is TGCAGTGCCGAAAGACGGACAGGGGATTTTTTGAGGAATCAGCCCCAGCATTTT.

This clonotype appeared many times. The V gene is TRBV18, the J gene TRBJ2-5; the D gene is possibly TRBD2 (7 bases). The CDR3 covers 17 residues. The germline gives CDR1 KGHSH, CDR2 LQKENI. V lost 2 bases and J lost 4, with 20 bases in between. The CDR3 spells CASSPRPTRGAGETQYF. The CDR3 DNA reads TGTGCCAGCTCACCAAGACCAACACGGGGGGCGGGAGAGACCCAGTACTTC.

In its sample, this clonotype was seen many times. V usage is TRBV12-3 or TRBV12-4 and J usage is TRBJ1-1, with a tentative D call TRBD1 (6 bases). V dropped 8 bases and J dropped 4 bases, with 17 bases sitting between them. CDR3 length: 14 amino acids. The CDR3 loop is CASGAGLTGTEAFF. CDR3 coding DNA: TGTGCCAGCGGGGCAGGTTTGACAGGCACTGAAGCTTTCTTT.

This clonotype was detected many times. The rearrangement links TRBV7-9 to TRBJ2-1; 9 bases line up with TRBD1. The CDR3 has 14 residues. Germline trimming cut 1 base from V and 9 bases from J; bases unmatched to any gene: 4. Germline values: CDR1 SEHNR, CDR2 FQNEAQ (reference sequence). The CDR3 sequence is CASSLGTGDGEQFF. The CDR3 DNA reads as TGTGCCAGCAGCTTAGGGACAGGGGACGGTGAGCAGTTCTTC.

The chain couples TRBV5-1 to TRBJ2-7, with 11 positions matching TRBD2. V was clipped by 4 bases and J by 5 bases; unmatched bases: 5. CDR3 length equals 14 residues. From germline, CDR1 is SGHRS and CDR2 YFSETQ. The CDR3 loop reads CASSTGLAGDEQYF. In DNA, the CDR3 is TGCGCCAGCAGCACTGGACTAGCGGGCGACGAGCAGTACTTC.